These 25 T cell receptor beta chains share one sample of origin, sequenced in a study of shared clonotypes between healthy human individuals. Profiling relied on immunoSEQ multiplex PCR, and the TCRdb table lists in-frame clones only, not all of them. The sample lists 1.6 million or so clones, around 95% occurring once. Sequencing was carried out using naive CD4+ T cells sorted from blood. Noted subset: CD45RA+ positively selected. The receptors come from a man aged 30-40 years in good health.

CDR3: CASSLTGQGNYNEQFF. The CDR3 coding sequence is TGTGCCAGCAGTTTAACCGGACAGGGGAATTACAATGAGCAGTTCTTC. The J gene is TRBJ2-1, the V gene TRBV28; TRBD1 aligns across 9 bases. The junction had 6 bases not matched to a gene; V was cut back by 2 bases and J by 4 bases. The CDR3 covers 16 residues. Per the germline V gene, CDR1 is MDHEN and CDR2 is SYDVKM.

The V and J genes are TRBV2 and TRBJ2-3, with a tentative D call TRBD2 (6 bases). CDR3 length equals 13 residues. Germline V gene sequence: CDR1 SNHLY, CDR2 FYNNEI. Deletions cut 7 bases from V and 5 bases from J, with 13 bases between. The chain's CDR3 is CASTRETKDTQYF. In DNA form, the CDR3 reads TGTGCCAGCACCCGGGAGACCAAAGATACGCAGTATTTT.

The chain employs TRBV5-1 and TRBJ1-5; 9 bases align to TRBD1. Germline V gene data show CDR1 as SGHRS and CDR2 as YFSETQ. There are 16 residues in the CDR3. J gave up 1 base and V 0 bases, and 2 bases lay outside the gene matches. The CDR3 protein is CASSLGDRESNQPQHF. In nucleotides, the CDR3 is TGCGCCAGCAGCTTGGGGGACAGGGAGAGCAATCAGCCCCAGCATTTT.

The CDR3 loop is CASSFGGPQTYNEQFF. CDR3 sequence (DNA): TGTGCCAGCAGTTTCGGCGGCCCCCAGACCTACAATGAGCAGTTCTTC. The J gene is TRBJ2-1, the V gene TRBV28; D unclear. Trimming took off 3 bases at V and 2 bases at J, with 14 bases between the two ends. CDR1 MDHEN and CDR2 SYDVKM come from the germline V gene. This CDR3 is 16 amino acids long.

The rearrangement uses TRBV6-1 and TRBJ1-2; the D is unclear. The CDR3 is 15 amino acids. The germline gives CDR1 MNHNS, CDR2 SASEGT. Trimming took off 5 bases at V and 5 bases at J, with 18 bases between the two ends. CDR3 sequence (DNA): TGTGCCAGCAGTATAAGGATGTTCTCGGGGTATGGCTACACCTTC. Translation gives CASSIRMFSGYGYTF.

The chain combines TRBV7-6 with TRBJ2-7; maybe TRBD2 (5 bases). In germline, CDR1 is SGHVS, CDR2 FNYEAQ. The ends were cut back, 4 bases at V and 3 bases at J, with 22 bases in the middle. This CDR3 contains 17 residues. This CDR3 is CASSSRDSPGKGYEQYF. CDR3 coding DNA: TGTGCCAGCAGCTCCCGCGATTCCCCCGGGAAAGGCTACGAGCAGTACTTC.

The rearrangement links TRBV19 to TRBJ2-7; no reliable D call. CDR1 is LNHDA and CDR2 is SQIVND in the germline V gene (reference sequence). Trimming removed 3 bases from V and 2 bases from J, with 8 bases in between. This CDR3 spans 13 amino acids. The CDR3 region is CASSIAQTYEQYF. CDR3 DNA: TGTGCCAGTAGTATTGCCCAGACCTACGAGCAGTACTTC.

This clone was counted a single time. CDR3 nucleotides: TGTGCCAGCAGGATTGCGACTGCCGTCTCTGGAAACACCATATATTTT. This gives the protein CASRIATAVSGNTIYF. The chain recombines TRBV2 with TRBJ1-3; no clear D. This CDR3 region has 16 residues. V was clipped by 6 bases and J by 0 bases, with 15 bases between them. Germline V gene data show CDR1 as SNHLY and CDR2 as FYNNEI. Together with reference TRBV2 and TRBJ1-3, the CDR3 gives the full variable domain: EPEVTQTPSHQVTQMGQEVILRCVPISNHLYFYWYRQILGQKVEFLVSFYNNEISEKSEIFDDQFSVERPDGSNFTLKIRSTKLEDSAMYFCASRIATAVSGNTIYFGEGSWLTVV.

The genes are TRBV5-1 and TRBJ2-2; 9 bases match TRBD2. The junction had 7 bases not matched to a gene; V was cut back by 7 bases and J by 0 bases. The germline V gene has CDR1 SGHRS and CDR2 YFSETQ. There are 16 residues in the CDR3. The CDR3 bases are TGCGCCAGCGGAGCGACTAGCGGATCGAACACCGGGGAGCTGTTTTTT. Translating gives CASGATSGSNTGELFF.

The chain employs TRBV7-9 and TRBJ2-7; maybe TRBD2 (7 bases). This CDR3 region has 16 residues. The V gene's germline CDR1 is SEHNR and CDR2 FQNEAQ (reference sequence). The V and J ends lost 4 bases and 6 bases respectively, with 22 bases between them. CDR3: CASSWGIRGRDGEQYF. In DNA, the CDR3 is TGTGCCAGCAGCTGGGGAATTAGGGGGAGGGACGGCGAGCAGTACTTC.

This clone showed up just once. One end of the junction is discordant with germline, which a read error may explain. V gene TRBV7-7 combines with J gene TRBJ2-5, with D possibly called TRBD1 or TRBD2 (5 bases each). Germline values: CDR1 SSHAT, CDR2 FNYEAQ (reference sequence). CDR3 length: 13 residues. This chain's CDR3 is CASSQDLGATTNF. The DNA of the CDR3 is TGTGCTAGCAGCCAAGACCTCGGGGCGACAACTAACTTC. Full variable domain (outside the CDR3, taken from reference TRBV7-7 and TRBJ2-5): GAGVSQSPRYKVTKRGQDVTLRCDPISSHATLYWYQQALGQGPEFLTYFNYEAQPDKSGLPSDRFSAERPEGSISTLTIQRTEQRDSAMYRCASSQDLGATTNFGPGTRLLVL.

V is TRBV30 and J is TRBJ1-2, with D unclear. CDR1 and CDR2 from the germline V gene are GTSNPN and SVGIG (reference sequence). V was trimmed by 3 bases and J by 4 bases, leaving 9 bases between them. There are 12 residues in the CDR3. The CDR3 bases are TGTGCCTGGAGACCCCGGAGCTATGGCTACACCTTC. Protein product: CAWRPRSYGYTF.

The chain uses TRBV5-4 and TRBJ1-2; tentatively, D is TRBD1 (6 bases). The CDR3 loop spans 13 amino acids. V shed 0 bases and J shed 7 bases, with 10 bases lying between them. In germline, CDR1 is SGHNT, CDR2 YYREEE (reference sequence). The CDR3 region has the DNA TGTGCCAGCAGCTTGGAGGGGGGCGTTGGCTACACCTTC. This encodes CASSLEGGVGYTF. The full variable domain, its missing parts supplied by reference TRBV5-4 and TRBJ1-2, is ETGVTQSPTHLIKTRGQQVTLRCSSQSGHNTVSWYQQALGQGPQFIFQYYREEENGRGNFPPRFSGLQFPNYSSELNVNALELDDSALYLCASSLEGGVGYTFGSGTRLTVV.

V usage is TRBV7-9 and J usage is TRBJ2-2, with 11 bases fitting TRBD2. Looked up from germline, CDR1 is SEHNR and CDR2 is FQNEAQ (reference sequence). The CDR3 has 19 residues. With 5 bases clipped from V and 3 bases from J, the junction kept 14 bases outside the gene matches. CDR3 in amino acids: CASSRLAGRVRRYTGELFF. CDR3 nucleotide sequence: TGTGCCAGCAGCCGACTAGCGGGAAGAGTCCGGCGTTACACCGGGGAGCTGTTTTTT.

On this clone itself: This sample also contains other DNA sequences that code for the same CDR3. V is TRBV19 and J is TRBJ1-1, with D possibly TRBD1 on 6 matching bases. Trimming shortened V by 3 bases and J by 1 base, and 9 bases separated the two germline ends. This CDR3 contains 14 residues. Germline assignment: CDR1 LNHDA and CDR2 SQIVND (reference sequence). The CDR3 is CASSIRQANTEAFF. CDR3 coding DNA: TGTGCCAGTAGTATCCGACAGGCGAACACTGAAGCTTTCTTT.

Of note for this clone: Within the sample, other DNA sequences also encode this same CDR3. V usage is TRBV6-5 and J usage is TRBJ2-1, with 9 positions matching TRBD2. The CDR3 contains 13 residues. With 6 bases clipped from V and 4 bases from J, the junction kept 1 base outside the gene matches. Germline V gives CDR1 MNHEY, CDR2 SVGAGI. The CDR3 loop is CASRTSGYNEQFF. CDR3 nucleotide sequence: TGTGCCAGCAGAACTAGCGGGTACAATGAGCAGTTCTTC.

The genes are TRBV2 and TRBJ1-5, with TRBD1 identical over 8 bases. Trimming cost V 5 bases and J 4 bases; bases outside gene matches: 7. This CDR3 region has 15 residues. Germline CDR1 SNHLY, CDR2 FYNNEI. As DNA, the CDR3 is TGTGCCAGCAGTCGGACAGGGACGAAGAATCAGCCCCAGCATTTT. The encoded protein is CASSRTGTKNQPQHF.

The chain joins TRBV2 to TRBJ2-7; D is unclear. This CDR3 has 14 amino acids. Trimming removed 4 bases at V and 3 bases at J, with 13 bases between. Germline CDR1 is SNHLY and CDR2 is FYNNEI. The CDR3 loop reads CASSGPSRHYEQYF. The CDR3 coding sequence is TGTGCCAGCAGTGGTCCCTCGAGGCACTACGAGCAGTACTTC.

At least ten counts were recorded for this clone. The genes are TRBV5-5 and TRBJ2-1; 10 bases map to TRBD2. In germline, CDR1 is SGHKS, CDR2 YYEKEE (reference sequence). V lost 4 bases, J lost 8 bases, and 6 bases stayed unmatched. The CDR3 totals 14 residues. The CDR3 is CASSQTLAGYEQFF. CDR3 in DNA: TGTGCCAGCAGCCAAACACTAGCGGGGTATGAGCAGTTCTTC. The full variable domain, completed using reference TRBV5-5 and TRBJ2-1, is DAGVTQSPTHLIKTRGQQVTLRCSPISGHKSVSWYQQVLGQGPQFIFQYYEKEERGRGNFPDRFSARQFPNYSSELNVNALLLGDSALYLCASSQTLAGYEQFFGPGTRLTVL.

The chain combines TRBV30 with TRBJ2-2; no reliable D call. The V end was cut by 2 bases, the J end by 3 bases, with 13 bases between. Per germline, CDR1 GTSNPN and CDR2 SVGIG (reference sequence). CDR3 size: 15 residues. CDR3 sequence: CAWSRAGRYTGELFF. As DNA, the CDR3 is TGTGCCTGGAGTAGGGCCGGACGTTACACCGGGGAGCTGTTTTTT.

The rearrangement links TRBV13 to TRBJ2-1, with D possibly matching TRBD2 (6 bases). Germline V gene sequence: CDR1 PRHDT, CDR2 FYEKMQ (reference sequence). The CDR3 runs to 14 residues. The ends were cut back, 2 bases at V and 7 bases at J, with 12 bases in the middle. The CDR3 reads CASSLPGLQNEQFF. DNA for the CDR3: TGTGCCAGCAGCTTACCGGGACTCCAGAATGAGCAGTTCTTC.

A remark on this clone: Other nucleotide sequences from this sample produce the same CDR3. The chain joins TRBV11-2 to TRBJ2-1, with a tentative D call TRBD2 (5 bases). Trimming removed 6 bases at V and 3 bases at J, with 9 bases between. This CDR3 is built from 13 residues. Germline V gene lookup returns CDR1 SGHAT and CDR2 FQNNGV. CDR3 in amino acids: CASSLLDYNEQFF. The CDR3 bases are TGTGCCAGCAGTTTACTAGACTACAATGAGCAGTTCTTC.

The CDR3 loop is CASSVGGALSYGYTF. CDR3 nucleotides: TGTGCCAGCAGCGTGGGCGGGGCTCTCAGCTATGGCTACACCTTC. The gene calls are TRBV9 and TRBJ1-2; D perhaps matches TRBD1 (5 bases). Germline V gives CDR1 SGDLS, CDR2 YYNGEE. Trimming shortened V by 2 bases and J by 4 bases, and 15 bases separated the two germline ends. CDR3 length: 15 residues.

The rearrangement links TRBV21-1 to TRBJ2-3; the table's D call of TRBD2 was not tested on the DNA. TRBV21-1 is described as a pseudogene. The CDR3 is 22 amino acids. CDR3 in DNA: TGTGCCAGCAGCAATCTAGGGGGACTAGCGGGAAATTACAACACTAGCACAGATACGCAGTATTTT. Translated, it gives CASSNLGGLAGNYNTSTDTQYF.

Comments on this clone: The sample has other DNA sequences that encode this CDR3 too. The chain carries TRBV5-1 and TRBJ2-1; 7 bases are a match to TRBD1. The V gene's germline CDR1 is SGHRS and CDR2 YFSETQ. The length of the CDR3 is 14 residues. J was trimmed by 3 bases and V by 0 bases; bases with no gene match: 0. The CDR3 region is CASSLGTGYNEQFF. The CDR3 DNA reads TGCGCCAGCAGCTTGGGGACAGGCTACAATGAGCAGTTCTTC.